The 20 T cell receptor beta chains listed next were all sequenced from one sample in a study of blood T cell repertoires in COVID-19. Here immunoSEQ multiplex PCR was the method, and the copy in TCRdb shows in-frame clones only, minus some. This sample carries 200,000 to 250,000 clones, around 84% of them seen once, and the ten largest clones take around 20%. Sequenced sample: peripheral blood. The receptors were sampled from a young man with active or convalescent COVID-19.

The rearrangement joins TRBV5-1 to TRBJ2-1, with 12 bases identical to TRBD2. This CDR3 has 17 residues. The V and J ends lost 2 bases and 7 bases, in that order; junction bases with no gene match: 10. Germline-derived CDR1 and CDR2 are SGHRS and YFSETQ. The CDR3 DNA is TGCGCCAGCAGCTTTTCCCCTAGCGGGGGGGCCCTTAATGAGCAGTTCTTC. Amino acid sequence: CASSFSPSGGALNEQFF.

As to this clone: The junction differs from germline at one of its ends, possibly a read error. This chain joins TRBV2 and TRBJ2-3, with no clear D. Germline V gene sequence: CDR1 SNHLY, CDR2 FYNNEI. CDR3 length equals 10 residues. CDR3 nucleotides: TGTGCCAGCAGTGTAGCCTACCCAAACTTT. It yields the protein CASSVAYPNF.

The rearrangement joins TRBV19 to TRBJ2-1; D is unclear. The CDR3 length is 15 residues. Germline V gives CDR1 LNHDA, CDR2 SQIVND (reference sequence). The V and J ends lost 5 bases and 4 bases respectively, with 15 bases between them. DNA for the CDR3: TGTGCCAGTAGTCGCCAGGCCGGCCCTTACAATGAGCAGTTCTTC. Translated, it gives CASSRQAGPYNEQFF.

This chain links TRBV5-1 with TRBJ1-4; D is undetermined. CDR1 and CDR2 (germline): SGHRS, YFSETQ. The CDR3 has 17 residues. V lost 4 bases to trimming and J lost 4 bases, with 20 bases between them. The CDR3 bases are TGCGCCAGCAGCCGTGGGGTCGGGGTCCGACTTAATGAAAAACTGTTTTTT. This codes for CASSRGVGVRLNEKLFF. Variable domain in full (rest from reference TRBV5-1 and TRBJ1-4): KAGVTQTPRYLIKTRGQQVTLSCSPISGHRSVSWYQQTPGQGLQFLFEYFSETQRNKGNFPGRFSGRQFSNSRSEMNVSTLELGDSALYLCASSRGVGVRLNEKLFFGSGTQLSVL.

This clone has only a few counts. The V call is TRBV6-6, the J call TRBJ1-6; D is ambiguous. The CDR3 runs to 13 residues. Trimming shortened V by 0 bases and J by 9 bases, and 6 bases separated the two germline ends. Germline CDR1 reads MNHNY; CDR2 reads SVGAGI (reference sequence). CDR3 sequence reads: CASSYSRGSPLHF. Written as DNA, the CDR3 is TGTGCCAGCAGTTACTCTCGGGGTTCACCCCTCCACTTT.

The chain recombines TRBV11-2 with TRBJ1-3, with D possibly being TRBD1 (5 bases). The CDR3 sequence is 18 residues long. CDR1 is SGHAT and CDR2 is FQNNGV in the germline V gene. V was pared by 0 bases and J by 0 bases, with 15 bases between. The DNA of the CDR3 is TGTGCCAGCAGCTTAGATCGGGGCAGGCGGGGCTCTGGAAACACCATATATTTT. Translating gives CASSLDRGRRGSGNTIYF. Supplemented by reference TRBV11-2 and TRBJ1-3, the full variable domain reads EAGVAQSPRYKIIEKRQSVAFWCNPISGHATLYWYQQILGQGPKLLIQFQNNGVVDDSQLPKDRFSAERLKGVDSTLKIQPAKLEDSAVYLCASSLDRGRRGSGNTIYFGEGSWLTVV.

This rearrangement joins TRBV5-1 to TRBJ2-2; 8 positions agree with TRBD2. The CDR3 has 15 amino acids. Germline CDR1 SGHRS, CDR2 YFSETQ. V trimming: 6 bases; J trimming: 5 bases; junction bases outside the gene matches: 9. CDR3 nucleotides: TGCGCCAGCATGGACGGGAGGGCCGGGACCGGGGAGCTGTTTTTT. Encoded protein: CASMDGRAGTGELFF.

V is TRBV7-9 and J is TRBJ2-7, with D possibly matching TRBD2 (5 bases). CDR1 and CDR2 (germline): SEHNR, FQNEAQ (reference sequence). This CDR3 spans 15 amino acids. V was clipped by 3 bases and J by 3 bases, with 15 bases between them. The CDR3 loop reads CASSFPRPEGYEQYF. As DNA, the CDR3 is TGTGCCAGCAGCTTCCCCCGTCCCGAGGGCTACGAGCAGTACTTC.

The chain has TRBV4-3 and TRBJ2-7; D possibly corresponds to TRBD1 (6 bases). The V and J ends lost 4 bases and 4 bases respectively, with 17 bases between them. Germline V gene lookup returns CDR1 LGHNA and CDR2 YSLEER. CDR3 length: 15 amino acids. As DNA, the CDR3 is TGCGCCAGCAGCCCTCAGGGGACATATTCATACGAGCAGTACTTC. Translating it yields CASSPQGTYSYEQYF.

The V and J genes are TRBV10-3 and TRBJ2-1, with D perhaps TRBD1 (5 bases). Deletions cut 3 bases from V and 9 bases from J, with 15 bases between. Germline CDR1 is ENHRY and CDR2 is SYGVKD. This CDR3 is 14 amino acids long. The CDR3 spells CAISDRQGGGEQFF. CDR3 DNA: TGTGCCATCAGTGACCGGCAGGGTGGCGGTGAGCAGTTCTTC.

The genes are TRBV27 and TRBJ2-6; tentatively, D is TRBD1 (6 bases). Trimming shortened V by 2 bases and J by 2 bases, and 16 bases separated the two germline ends. The CDR3 has 18 residues. Germline CDR1 MNHEY, CDR2 SMNVEV (reference sequence). The CDR3 nucleotides read TGTGCCAGCAGTTTACTTACAGGGTTGGGGACTGGGGCCAACGTCCTGACTTTC. Its protein is CASSLLTGLGTGANVLTF.

The sample holds a few counts of this clone. V gene TRBV7-9 combines with J gene TRBJ2-7; the D is unclear. The CDR3 length is 13 residues. Between the trimmed V and J ends, which lost 1 base and 1 base, there was a span of 5 bases. CDR1 is SEHNR, CDR2 FQNEAQ, per germline (reference sequence). This CDR3 is CASSLVASYEQYF. The DNA of the CDR3 is TGTGCCAGCAGCTTAGTGGCTTCCTACGAGCAGTACTTC.

The chain joins TRBV21-1 to TRBJ2-7; the D call in the table, TRBD2, was not verified against the DNA. TRBV21-1 is a documented pseudogene. The length of the CDR3 is 14 residues. In nucleotides, the CDR3 is TGTGCCAGCAGCAGAACCCAGCGAGCCTACGAGCAGTACTTC. Protein: CASSRTQRAYEQYF.

The chain combines TRBV5-6 with TRBJ1-1; TRBD1 is a possible D gene (5 bases). The CDR3 sequence is 15 residues long. V gave up 5 bases and J gave up 1 base, with 15 bases separating them. CDR1 is SGHDT and CDR2 is YYEEEE in the germline V gene. DNA of the CDR3: TGTGCCAGCAGTTATACCGACAGACCGAACACTGAAGCTTTCTTT. It translates to CASSYTDRPNTEAFF.

J is TRBJ2-2 and V is TRBV5-8, with TRBD1 as a possible D gene (6 bases). CDR1 is SGHTS and CDR2 is YDEGEE in the germline V gene. The V and J ends lost 3 bases and 7 bases respectively, with 16 bases between them. The CDR3 runs to 15 residues. The CDR3, as DNA: TGTGCCAGCAGCTCGACACTCAGGGGTAACGGGGAGCTGTTTTTT. Encoded protein: CASSSTLRGNGELFF.

J is TRBJ2-7 and V is TRBV19; 9 bases agree with TRBD1. Per germline, CDR1 LNHDA and CDR2 SQIVND (reference sequence). The CDR3 covers 15 residues. V lost 1 base to trimming and J lost 1 base; unmatched junction nucleotides: 2. The CDR3 nucleotides read TGTGCCAGTAGTATAGTCGGGACAGGGTCCTACGAGCAGTACTTC. It specifies CASSIVGTGSYEQYF.

J is TRBJ1-2 and V is TRBV7-2; D ambiguous. V was shortened by 5 bases and J by 8 bases, with 9 bases between the two germline ends. CDR3 length: 11 amino acids. Per the germline V gene, CDR1 is SGHTA and CDR2 is FQGNSA. The CDR3 DNA sequence: TGTGCCAGCAGCCCTGGCCGAGGCTACACCTTC. Protein product: CASSPGRGYTF.

V usage is TRBV10-3 and J usage is TRBJ2-1; the D gene is possibly TRBD2 (6 bases). Trimming cost V 4 bases and J 4 bases, with 17 bases left between them. The CDR3 extends over 16 amino acids. CDR1 ENHRY and CDR2 SYGVKD come from the germline V gene. CDR3 coding DNA: TGTGCCATCAGTGGGAGCGTTTCTAGCGAGTACAATGAGCAGTTCTTC. Translation gives CAISGSVSSEYNEQFF.

The J gene is TRBJ2-1, the V gene TRBV16; D possibly corresponds to TRBD2 (5 bases). Trimming took off 0 bases at V and 9 bases at J, with 12 bases between the two ends. CDR3 length equals 14 residues. Germline CDR1 KGHSY, CDR2 FQNENV. The chain's CDR3 is CASSQSSVAGEQFF. Here the CDR3 DNA reads TGTGCCAGCAGCCAATCAAGTGTGGCGGGTGAGCAGTTCTTC. Full variable domain (rest looked up from reference TRBV16 and TRBJ2-1): GEEVAQTPKHLVRGEGQKAKLYCAPIKGHSYVFWYQQVLKNEFKFLISFQNENVFDETGMPKERFSAKCLPNSPCSLEIQATKLEDSAVYFCASSQSSVAGEQFFGPGTRLTVL.

This clone is a singleton in its sample. V is TRBV18 and J is TRBJ2-1, with a tentative D call TRBD2 (5 bases). There are 13 residues in the CDR3. The germline gives CDR1 KGHSH, CDR2 LQKENI. Between the trimmed V and J ends, which lost 3 bases and 3 bases, there was a span of 6 bases. The CDR3 bases are TGTGCCAGCTCACCGCGGGTCTACAATGAGCAGTTCTTC. Translating it yields CASSPRVYNEQFF.